This entry lists 13 T cell receptor beta chains sequenced from one sample in a study of T cells expressing NK-cell markers. From its re-call of the 5' RACE reads, TCRdb lists each CDR3 protein once, without DNA. The sample has some 150,000 distinct CDR3 sequences. Sequences were obtained from blood T cells: a sorted CD56 or NKG2C T cell subset, CD4+ or CD8+ T cells, or bulk PBMC T cells (not recorded which). All receptors come from a man between 18 and 35 years old in good health.

The V call is TRBV6-1, the J call TRBJ2-1; the D call from TCRdb, TRBD2, cannot be confirmed without DNA. CDR1 is MNHNS and CDR2 is SASEGT in the germline V gene. This CDR3 region has 15 residues. CDR3 protein: CASSPGTSVKNEQFF.

V and J are TRBV15 and TRBJ2-5; the TCRdb call, TRBD1, lacks DNA for checking. This CDR3 has 14 residues. Germline values: CDR1 LNHNV, CDR2 YYDKDF (reference sequence). CDR3 protein: CATSRVGRGETQYF. The full variable domain, completed using reference TRBV15 and TRBJ2-5, is DAMVIQNPRYQVTQFGKPVTLSCSQTLNHNVMYWYQQKSSQAPKLLFHYYDKDFNNEADTPDNFQSRRPNTSFCFLDIRSPGLGDTAMYLCATSRVGRGETQYFGPGTRLLVL.

The chain joins TRBV10-2 to TRBJ2-3; TCRdb's assignment of TRBD1 cannot be checked, as there is no DNA. The CDR3 consists of 15 residues. CDR1 WSHSY and CDR2 SAAADI come from the germline V gene. CDR3 protein: CASSESRAVTDTQYF.

This chain connects TRBV7-2 to TRBJ2-3; the D call of TRBD1 rests on TCRdb alone, since no DNA is present to check it. From germline, CDR1 is SGHTA and CDR2 FQGNSA. The CDR3 is 13 amino acids. The CDR3 loop is CASSPGGTDTQYF.

J is TRBJ2-3 and V is TRBV9; TCRdb names TRBD1, which stays unverified in the absence of DNA. CDR3 length: 17 residues. Per the germline V gene, CDR1 is SGDLS and CDR2 is YYNGEE. CDR3 in amino acids: CASSASGSPKLVCTQYF.

This chain connects TRBV12-3 or TRBV12-4 to TRBJ2-7; TCRdb designates TRBD1, a call that cannot be tested without DNA. CDR3 size: 13 residues. CDR3: CASRGASNYEQYF.

V gene TRBV5-5 combines with J gene TRBJ2-3. CDR1 is SGHKS, CDR2 YYEKEE, per germline (reference sequence). The CDR3 length is 14 residues. The CDR3 reads CASSLGARPDTQYF.

V gene TRBV2 combines with J gene TRBJ2-1; the TCRdb D gene call, TRBD2, has no DNA to confirm it. The CDR3 contains 15 residues. Germline assignment: CDR1 SNHLY and CDR2 FYNNEI. The CDR3 loop reads CASSEASGRYNEQFF.

The CDR3 loop is CASSFDSTPTDTQYF. The gene calls are TRBV7-9 and TRBJ2-3; TCRdb designates TRBD1, a call that cannot be tested without DNA. The CDR3 has 15 amino acids. The germline CDR1 and CDR2 sequences are SEHNR and FQNEAQ (reference sequence).

The chain has TRBV6-1 and TRBJ2-5; TCRdb reports TRBD2, a call that lacks DNA to check it against. Per germline, CDR1 MNHNS and CDR2 SASEGT. The CDR3 is made up of 15 amino acids. The CDR3 protein is CASFPDGRAGETQYF.

The chain has TRBV11-2 and TRBJ2-7; TCRdb picks TRBD2, but there is no DNA to check that call. The CDR3 is 16 residues long. Germline V gene data show CDR1 as SGHAT and CDR2 as FQNNGV. The CDR3 region is CASSQSSGRALSEQYF.

The V and J genes are TRBV12-3 or TRBV12-4 and TRBJ2-2; TCRdb names TRBD1, which stays unverified in the absence of DNA. The CDR3 sequence is 19 residues long. This chain's CDR3 is CASYTPGPRGSSNPGELFF.

The rearrangement joins TRBV5-1 to TRBJ2-2; lacking DNA, the TRBD1 call made by TCRdb goes unchecked. Germline lookup yields CDR1 SGHRS and CDR2 YFSETQ. This CDR3 is 16 amino acids long. CDR3 loop: CASSPQGPRDTGELFF. The full variable domain, with the rest looked up from reference TRBV5-1 and TRBJ2-2, is KAGVTQTPRYLIKTRGQQVTLSCSPISGHRSVSWYQQTPGQGLQFLFEYFSETQRNKGNFPGRFSGRQFSNSRSEMNVSTLELGDSALYLCASSPQGPRDTGELFFGEGSRLTVL.